This section outlines one TCR beta chain sequence together with its context. The J segment lost 5 bases and the V segment lost 0 bases, leaving 2 bases of the junction unmatched. Germline loops: CDR1 SGHNT, CDR2 YYREEE (reference sequence). The CDR3 has 15 amino acids. The repertoire was sequenced with immunoSEQ multiplex PCR; TCRdb's copy has only in-frame clones and lacks some. Of around 94,000 clones in the sample, roughly 87% were seen once. The data stem from a study of OX40 agonist ivuxolimab in advanced cancers. Study information: Patients in the trial were receiving intravenous ivuxolimab every 2 weeks, at doses of 0.01 to 10 mg/kg.

The starting material was CD4+ or CD8+ T cells sorted from blood, obtained in a trial of the OX40 agonist ivuxolimab. V usage is TRBV5-4 and J usage is TRBJ1-5, with 10 bases fitting TRBD1. The receptor was derived from an adult with an advanced solid tumor such as melanoma, head and neck, liver or kidney cancer. The CDR3 nucleotides are TGTGCCAGCAGCTTGGGCGGGACAGGGGATCAGCCCCAGCATTTT. This translates into CASSLGGTGDQPQHF.